These 18 T cell receptor beta chains were sequenced from one sample in a study of T cells after yellow fever vaccination. MiXCR, applied by TCRdb to the 5' RACE reads, yields one record per CDR3 protein. This sample has around 500,000 distinct CDR3 sequences; about a fifth occur once, and the top ten carry roughly a sixth. This specimen was PBMCs, taken roughly 20 days after the first yellow fever vaccination. These receptors all stem from a man aged 18-30 years who received the YFV17D yellow fever vaccine.

This clonotype came up many times. The chain carries TRBV5-1 and TRBJ2-3, with TRBD1 matching 10 bases. Germline trimming cut 2 bases from V and 6 bases from J; bases unmatched to any gene: 3. CDR1 is SGHRS, CDR2 YFSETQ, per germline. The length of the CDR3 is 14 residues. CDR3 loop: CASSFGTGEDTQYF. CDR3 sequence (DNA): TGCGCCAGCAGCTTCGGGACAGGGGAGGATACGCAGTATTTT.

J is TRBJ2-1 and V is TRBV20-1; D is possibly TRBD1 (5 bases). V dropped 4 bases and J dropped 4 bases, with 17 bases sitting between them. CDR3 length: 15 amino acids. CDR1 and CDR2 (germline): DFQATT, SNEGSKA (reference sequence). CDR3 in amino acids: CSAMLLGAGYNEQFF. CDR3 bases: TGCAGTGCTATGTTGTTGGGTGCAGGGTACAATGAGCAGTTCTTC.

The table lists this clonotype with a few counts. The CDR3 reads CASSPRVRRASTGELFF. The CDR3 DNA follows: TGTGCCAGCAGCCCTCGAGTTCGCAGGGCGTCCACCGGGGAGCTGTTTTTT. The genes are TRBV9 and TRBJ2-2, with D perhaps matching TRBD1 (5 bases). There are 17 residues in the CDR3. V was cut by 4 bases and J by 4 bases, with 20 bases left in between. The V gene's germline CDR1 is SGDLS and CDR2 YYNGEE.

The rearrangement uses TRBV7-2 and TRBJ1-3; D uncertain. The CDR3 has 14 amino acids. Trimming pared 5 bases from V and 2 bases from J, leaving 10 bases between. Per the germline V gene, CDR1 is SGHTA and CDR2 is FQGNSA. DNA for the CDR3: TGTGCCAGCAGCCCTCGGCCCGCTGGAAACACCATATATTTT. Translation gives CASSPRPAGNTIYF.

The chain carries TRBV7-2 and TRBJ1-1, with a weak D call TRBD1 (5 bases). CDR1 SGHTA and CDR2 FQGNSA come from the germline V gene. The V and J ends lost 3 bases and 7 bases respectively, with 9 bases between them. This CDR3 has 12 amino acids. CDR3 sequence reads: CASSLSGNEAFF. DNA for the CDR3: TGTGCCAGCAGCTTGTCAGGGAATGAAGCTTTCTTT.

This clonotype was seen a few times. The chain joins TRBV7-9 to TRBJ1-4; D possibly corresponds to TRBD1 (6 bases). V lost 5 bases to trimming and J lost 5 bases, with 15 bases between them. This CDR3 is 15 amino acids long. Germline lookup yields CDR1 SEHNR and CDR2 FQNEAQ (reference sequence). The CDR3 DNA sequence: TGTGCCAGCAGCCCCTTAGGGGGAATAAATGAAAAACTGTTTTTT. Protein product: CASSPLGGINEKLFF.

This chain uses TRBV7-2 with TRBJ2-7, with 9 bases matching TRBD2. Germline V CDR1 and CDR2: SGHTA, FQGNSA. The ends lost 5 bases at V and 6 bases at J; junction bases unmatched: 11. The CDR3 contains 15 residues. DNA for the CDR3: TGTGCCAGCAGCCCTCTAGCGGGGTACGTCAGCGAGCAGTACGTC. Translated: CASSPLAGYVSEQYV.

The chain couples TRBV5-1 to TRBJ2-7; the match to TRBD2 covers 8 bases. Germline-derived CDR1 and CDR2 are SGHRS and YFSETQ. V lost 2 bases, J lost 1 base, and 5 bases stayed unmatched. The CDR3 runs 15 residues. CDR3: CASSFGGGPSYEQYF. DNA of the CDR3: TGCGCCAGCAGCTTCGGCGGGGGGCCGTCCTACGAGCAGTACTTC.

This clonotype was found many times. The chain carries TRBV11-2 and TRBJ2-2, with 7 bases matching TRBD1. The CDR3 spans 14 residues. V lost 3 bases and J lost 8; bases outside the gene matches: 6. CDR1 is SGHAT and CDR2 is FQNNGV in the germline V gene. CDR3 sequence reads: CASSFLRQGGELFF. The CDR3 DNA follows: TGTGCCAGCAGCTTTCTTCGACAGGGAGGGGAGCTGTTTTTT.

The chain has TRBV6-1 and TRBJ2-3; D not resolved. The V end was cut by 6 bases, the J end by 2 bases, with 9 bases between. The CDR3 length is 13 residues. The germline V gene encodes CDR1 MNHNS and CDR2 SASEGT. CDR3 sequence reads: CASSRTYTDTQYF. The CDR3 DNA sequence: TGTGCCAGCAGCAGGACCTACACAGATACGCAGTATTTT.

This rearrangement joins TRBV3-1 to TRBJ2-2; unclear D gene. The length of the CDR3 is 16 residues. CDR1 LGHDT and CDR2 YNNKEL come from the germline V gene (reference sequence). V gave up 2 bases and J gave up 6 bases, with 16 bases separating them. CDR3 nucleotide sequence: TGTGCCAGCAGCCAACGATCTGGCGGTGGGGCCGGGGAGCTGTTTTTT. Encoded protein: CASSQRSGGGAGELFF.

This chain joins TRBV7-2 and TRBJ2-2; the D is unclear. V was trimmed by 1 base and J by 4 bases, leaving 10 bases between them. This CDR3 region has 15 residues. Germline V CDR1 and CDR2: SGHTA, FQGNSA. CDR3 residues: CASSLEPAPTGELFF. The CDR3 bases are TGTGCCAGCAGCTTAGAGCCAGCTCCCACCGGGGAGCTGTTTTTT.

DNA for the CDR3: TGTGCCAGCAGCTTACGAGCGGGCAGTTCCTACGAGCAGTACGTC. Its translation: CASSLRAGSSYEQYV. This chain links TRBV7-2 with TRBJ2-7; D might be TRBD2 (6 bases). From germline, CDR1 is SGHTA and CDR2 FQGNSA. The CDR3 extends over 15 amino acids. The ends were cut back, 2 bases at V and 1 base at J, with 12 bases in the middle.

This clonotype was found many times. This chain joins TRBV7-2 and TRBJ2-5, with TRBD2 as a possible D gene (6 bases). The germline gives CDR1 SGHTA, CDR2 FQGNSA. The CDR3 sequence is 14 residues long. Trimming removed 3 bases at V and 2 bases at J, with 10 bases between. CDR3: CASSFTGAQETQYF. The CDR3 coding sequence is TGTGCCAGCAGCTTCACGGGAGCTCAAGAGACCCAGTACTTC. The variable domain in full, with the rest retrieved from reference TRBV7-2 and TRBJ2-5, is GAGVSQSPSNKVTEKGKDVELRCDPISGHTALYWYRQSLGQGLEFLIYFQGNSAPDKSGLPSDRFSAERTGGSVSTLTIQRTQQEDSAVYLCASSFTGAQETQYFGPGTRLLVL.

The chain links TRBV11-2 to TRBJ2-1; D is unresolved. The CDR3 runs to 15 residues. Per germline, CDR1 SGHAT and CDR2 FQNNGV. The V end lost 0 bases, the J end lost 3 bases, and 9 bases lay between the germline ends. The CDR3 sequence: CASSLDGRNYNEQFF. The CDR3 DNA is TGTGCCAGCAGCTTAGACGGCAGAAACTACAATGAGCAGTTCTTC.

This chain joins TRBV12-3 or TRBV12-4 and TRBJ2-7, with D unresolved. The V end lost 3 bases, the J end lost 6 bases, and 12 bases lay between the germline ends. The CDR3 is 13 amino acids. This CDR3 is CASSLLGPLEQYF. The CDR3 region has the DNA TGTGCCAGCAGTTTGCTGGGCCCGCTCGAGCAGTACTTC.

This clonotype was picked up many times. The chain links TRBV10-3 to TRBJ1-2, with 12 bases matching TRBD1. Germline V CDR1 and CDR2: ENHRY, SYGVKD. J lost 8 bases, V lost 2 bases, and 6 bases had no gene match. There are 15 residues in the CDR3. CDR3 nucleotides: TGTGCCATCAGTGAGGCCCCGGGACAGGGGGCAGGCTACACCTTC. It specifies CAISEAPGQGAGYTF.

The rearrangement uses TRBV18 and TRBJ1-6; maybe TRBD1 (6 bases). In germline, CDR1 is KGHSH, CDR2 LQKENI. V lost 3 bases to trimming and J lost 9 bases, with 12 bases between them. The CDR3 has 14 residues. CDR3 sequence: CASSPAGESSPLHF. CDR3 in DNA: TGTGCCAGCTCACCCGCAGGGGAGAGTTCACCCCTCCACTTT. Full variable domain (rest looked up from reference TRBV18 and TRBJ1-6): NAGVMQNPRHLVRRRGQEARLRCSPMKGHSHVYWYRQLPEEGLKFMVYLQKENIIDESGMPKERFSAEFPKEGPSILRIQQVVRGDSAAYFCASSPAGESSPLHFGNGTRLTVT.